This T cell receptor beta chain was profiled in a study of blood T cell repertoires in COVID-19. Study as a whole: Acute and convalescent COVID-19 samples came from the United States, Italy and Spain.

Germline V gene lookup returns CDR1 SGDLS and CDR2 YYNGEE. This CDR3 spans 15 amino acids. Unmatched junction bases numbered 4, after V lost 2 bases and J lost 7 bases. In the study's own analysis: Amplification with reference gene primers provided the estimates of nucleated cell counts. Measured with immunoSEQ multiplex PCR; TCRdb has only the in-frame clones, and not every one. The V and J calls and the clone size are those of that table, but D and trimming were determined from the DNA. The repertoire consists of about 200,000 clones, with 86% occurring once and the leading ten covering 5.6%. This sequence joins TRBV9 and TRBJ2-2; 11 bases map to TRBD1. The sequenced sample consisted of PBMCs or T cells enriched from blood (not recorded which). This TCR came from a man between 35 and 55 years old with acute COVID-19. The CDR3 DNA is TGTGCCAGCAGCGTTAGGACAGGGGGCGACGGGGAGCTGTTTTTT. Translating it yields CASSVRTGGDGELFF.